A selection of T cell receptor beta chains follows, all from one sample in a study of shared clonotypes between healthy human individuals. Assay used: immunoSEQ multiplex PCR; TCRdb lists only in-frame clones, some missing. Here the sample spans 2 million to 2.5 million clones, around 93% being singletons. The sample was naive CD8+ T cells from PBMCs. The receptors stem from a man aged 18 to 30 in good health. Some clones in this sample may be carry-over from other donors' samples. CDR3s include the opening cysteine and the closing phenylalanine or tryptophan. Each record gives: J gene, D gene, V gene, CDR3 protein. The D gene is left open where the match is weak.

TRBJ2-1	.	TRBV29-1	CSVEAQQGIYEQFF
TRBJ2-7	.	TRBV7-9	CASTPPLSGEQYF
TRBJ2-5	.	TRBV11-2	CASNPGGWETQYF
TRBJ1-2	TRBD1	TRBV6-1	CASSRTGFANGYTF
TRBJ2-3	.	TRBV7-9	CASSLGGPDTQYF
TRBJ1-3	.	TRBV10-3	CAIAGSGNTIYF
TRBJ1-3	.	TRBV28	CASRPNRLSGNTIYF
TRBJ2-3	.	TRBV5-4	CASRVRGGSRDTQYF
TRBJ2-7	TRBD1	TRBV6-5	CASSYSGTGQGEQYF
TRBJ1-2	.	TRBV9	CASSANPLYGYTF
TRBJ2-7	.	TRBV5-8	CASSPILGEQYF
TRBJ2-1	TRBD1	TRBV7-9	CASSLGPGTGVNEQFF
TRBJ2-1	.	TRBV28	CASSLLYETASSYNEQFF
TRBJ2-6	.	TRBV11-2	CASSFLNGANVLTF
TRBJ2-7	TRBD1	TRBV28	CASSPRTGVYEQYF
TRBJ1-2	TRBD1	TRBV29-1	CSGEDRAWGLTF
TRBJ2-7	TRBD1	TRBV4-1	CASSQMRGHYEQYF
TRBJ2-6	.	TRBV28	CASSPRWGPGANVLTF
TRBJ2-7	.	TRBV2	CASSDGRLAYEQYF
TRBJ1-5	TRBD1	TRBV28	CASSLRQGGNQPQHF
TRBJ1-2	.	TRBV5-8	CASSLAKAVWDYGYTF
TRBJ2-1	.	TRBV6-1	CASSEKTGTFYNEQFF
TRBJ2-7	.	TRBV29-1	CSGSVGSYEQYF
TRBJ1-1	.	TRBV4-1	CASSPALQDTEAFF
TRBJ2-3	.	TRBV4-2	CASRSGGFSTDTQYF
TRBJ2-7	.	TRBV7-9	CASSSGSGSYEQYF
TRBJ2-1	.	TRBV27	CASRDSSNNEQFF
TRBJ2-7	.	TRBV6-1	CASSLGNNYPYEQYF
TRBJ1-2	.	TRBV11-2	CASRMAYGYTF